This record covers a single TCR beta chain. Its specificity is not known. Germline V lookup: CDR1 KGHSY, CDR2 FQNENV. The V segment lost 2 bases and the J segment 4 bases; nucleotides outside the gene matches: 1. This CDR3 has 13 amino acids. The entry originates in a study of OX40 agonist ivuxolimab in advanced cancers. Whole-study context: Allowance was made for prior anti-PD-1, anti-PD-L1 or anti-CTLA-4 therapy, and about 40% had some. General study findings and limits: Both blood CD4+ and CD8+ T cells showed clonal growth by week 6 at 0.1 to 3.0 mg/kg. Among the lowest levels of clonal expansion were found in partial responders at 0.1-3.0 mg/kg. More expanded clones were seen, on average, in CD8+ T cells than in CD4+.

Method: immunoSEQ multiplex PCR; TCRdb's copy keeps in-frame clones and lacks some. Of around 44,000 clones detected, more than 75% appear once; the ten largest clones hold about 13%. The sample in question was CD4+ or CD8+ T cells sorted from blood, obtained in a trial of the OX40 agonist ivuxolimab. The sequence derives from an adult with an advanced solid tumor such as melanoma, head and neck, liver or kidney cancer. This rearrangement joins TRBV16 to TRBJ1-2, with 7 bases identical to TRBD1. CDR3 DNA: TGTGCCAGCAGCCAACAGGGGGGCTATGGCTACACCTTC. Encoded protein: CASSQQGGYGYTF.